This TCR beta chain was captured by sequencing in a study of cytomegalovirus exposure and HLA in healthy donors. Vbeta (60) and Jbeta (13) primers were used in the PCR. Assay: immunoSEQ multiplex PCR; the TCRdb copy retains only in-frame clones and omits some. The table records roughly 150,000 clones, around four fifths of them present only once. Trimming removed 3 bases at V and 0 bases at J, with 12 bases between. In germline, CDR1 is KGHSH, CDR2 LQKENI. CDR3 size: 16 residues. This sequence joins TRBV18 and TRBJ1-5; TRBD1 might be the D (6 bases). This receptor was obtained from a woman younger than 30 in good health and CMV-seronegative. Specimen: PBMCs. CDR3 in amino acids: CASSPDPGDSNQPQHF. The CDR3 DNA reads TGTGCCAGCTCACCCGACCCAGGGGATAGCAATCAGCCCCAGCATTTT.